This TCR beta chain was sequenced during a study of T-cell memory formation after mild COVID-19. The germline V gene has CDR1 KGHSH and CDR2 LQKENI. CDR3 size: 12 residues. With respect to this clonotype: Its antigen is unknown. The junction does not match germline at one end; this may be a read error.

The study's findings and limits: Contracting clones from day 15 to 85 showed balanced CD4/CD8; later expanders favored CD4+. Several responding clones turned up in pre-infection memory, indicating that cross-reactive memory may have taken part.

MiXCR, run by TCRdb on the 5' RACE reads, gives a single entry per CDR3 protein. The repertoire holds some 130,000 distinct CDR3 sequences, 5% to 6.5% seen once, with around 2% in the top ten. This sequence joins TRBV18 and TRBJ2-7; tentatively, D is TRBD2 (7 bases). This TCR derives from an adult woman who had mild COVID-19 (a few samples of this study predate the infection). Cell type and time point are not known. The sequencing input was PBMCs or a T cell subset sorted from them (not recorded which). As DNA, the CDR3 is TGTGCCAGCTCGGCGGGGGACATTTCCCCGTCTTTC. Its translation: CASSAGDISPSF.